Below are 12 T cell receptor beta chains sequenced from a single sample in a study of shared clonotypes between healthy human individuals. Clones were read by immunoSEQ multiplex PCR, and TCRdb kept only the in-frame ones, dropping some. The table shows millions of clones, with about 95% occurring only once. Positive CCR7 selection of CD45RO-negative cells yielded the naive CD8 cells, and terminally differentiated effector memory CD45RA+ cells were excluded. The sequencing sample was made of naive CD8+ T cells sorted from blood. The receptor source for this set is a young man in good health.

The rearrangement joins TRBV4-1 to TRBJ2-2; D gene uncertain. The CDR3 is 16 residues long. The germline V and J ends were trimmed by 2 bases and 1 base, with 11 bases remaining between them. The V gene's germline CDR1 is MGHRA and CDR2 YSYEKL. CDR3: CASSQRERENTGELFF. CDR3 coding DNA: TGCGCCAGCAGCCAAAGGGAAAGGGAGAACACCGGGGAGCTGTTTTTT.

This sequence joins TRBV27 and TRBJ2-5; possibly TRBD1 or TRBD2 for D (5 bases each). Per germline, CDR1 MNHEY and CDR2 SMNVEV (reference sequence). V was clipped by 6 bases and J by 4 bases, with 15 bases between them. The CDR3 is 14 amino acids. The CDR3 here is CASSGTYEGETQYF. CDR3 in DNA: TGTGCCAGCAGCGGGACCTATGAGGGAGAGACCCAGTACTTC.

The CDR3 region has the DNA TGTGCCAGCAGCTTGGGACTAGCGGGAGAGCGGCAAGAGACCCAGTACTTC. Its protein is CASSLGLAGERQETQYF. The chain couples TRBV11-2 to TRBJ2-5, with 14 positions matching TRBD2. This CDR3 region has 17 residues. Germline V gives CDR1 SGHAT, CDR2 FQNNGV. Trimming removed 3 bases from V and 2 bases from J; junction bases left unmatched: 5.

This rearrangement joins TRBV5-6 to TRBJ2-7, with 10 positions matching TRBD2. The germline gives CDR1 SGHDT, CDR2 YYEEEE. J was trimmed by 5 bases and V by 0 bases; bases with no gene match: 8. The CDR3 runs to 16 residues. CDR3 DNA: TGTGCCAGCAGCTTGGTTACTAGCGGGATATGGGACGAGCAGTACTTC. The encoded protein is CASSLVTSGIWDEQYF.

This rearrangement joins TRBV5-6 to TRBJ2-5; either TRBD1 or TRBD2 may fit D (6 bases each). V lost 4 bases, J lost 1 base, and 14 bases lay in between. Germline CDR1 reads SGHDT; CDR2 reads YYEEEE. The CDR3 is 15 amino acids. CDR3 amino acids: CASSRGDGGQETQYF. The CDR3 DNA is TGTGCCAGCAGCAGGGGGGACGGGGGCCAAGAGACCCAGTACTTC.

This chain joins TRBV13 and TRBJ1-6, with 7 positions matching TRBD1. Germline CDR1 PRHDT, CDR2 FYEKMQ (reference sequence). Trimming took 9 bases from V and 6 from J; bases not matched to a gene: 5. This CDR3 spans 13 amino acids. CDR3 residues: CASTGTANSPLHF. As DNA, the CDR3 is TGTGCCAGTACCGGGACAGCTAATTCACCCCTCCACTTT.

A single count supports this clone. The genes are TRBV7-6 and TRBJ2-1, with a weak D call TRBD1 (5 bases). Germline V gene data show CDR1 as SGHVS and CDR2 as FNYEAQ. The CDR3 totals 17 residues. Trimming removed 0 bases from V and 1 base from J, with 13 bases in between. The DNA of the CDR3 is TGTGCCAGCAGCTTAGCAGGCAGGGTGGGATCCTACAATGAGCAGTTCTTC. Its protein is CASSLAGRVGSYNEQFF.

V gene TRBV2 combines with J gene TRBJ1-4, with TRBD1 as a possible D gene (6 bases). CDR3 size: 12 residues. V was trimmed by 6 bases and J by 8 bases, leaving 10 bases between them. Germline V gene data show CDR1 as SNHLY and CDR2 as FYNNEI. As DNA, the CDR3 is TGTGCCAGCAGCACGGACAGCGAAAAACTGTTTTTT. Its translation: CASSTDSEKLFF.

The chain combines TRBV4-1 with TRBJ1-2, with TRBD1 as a possible D gene (6 bases). CDR1 and CDR2 from the germline V gene are MGHRA and YSYEKL. With 4 bases removed from V and 6 bases from J, the gap between germline ends came to 15 bases. This CDR3 comprises 14 residues. The DNA for the CDR3 is TGCGCCAGCAGCCTTGGATGGGGGGCCGATGGCTACACCTTC. Amino acids: CASSLGWGADGYTF.

The V gene is TRBV10-2, the J gene TRBJ1-1; D uncertain. Germline assignment: CDR1 WSHSY and CDR2 SAAADI. The germline V and J ends were trimmed by 0 bases and 4 bases, with 9 bases remaining between them. The CDR3 is 14 amino acids. The DNA of the CDR3 is TGCGCCAGCAGTGAGTCTGGAGGCAGCACTGAAGCTTTCTTT. It encodes CASSESGGSTEAFF.

V usage is TRBV6-1 and J usage is TRBJ2-7, with D unresolved. This CDR3 is 13 amino acids long. CDR1 is MNHNS, CDR2 SASEGT, per germline. Trimming stripped 3 bases from V and 3 bases from J, with 9 bases between. The CDR3 nucleotides read TGTGCCAGCAGTGATCGGTGGGGCTACGAGCAGTACTTC. It codes for CASSDRWGYEQYF.

This clone was seen once. This rearrangement joins TRBV27 to TRBJ1-5; D may be TRBD1 (6 bases). Trimming took 6 bases from V and 5 from J, leaving 14 bases between them. Germline V gene data show CDR1 as MNHEY and CDR2 as SMNVEV (reference sequence). CDR3 length: 14 amino acids. CDR3 amino acids: CASSHTGSDQPQHF. The CDR3 DNA follows: TGTGCCAGCAGCCATACAGGGTCGGATCAGCCCCAGCATTTT.